This TCR beta chain was sequenced for a study of T cells after posttransplantation cyclophosphamide. Points from the study as a whole: TRB clonality was highly associated with recipient CMV seropositivity and reactivation. Tissue-infiltrating T cells from skin or gut overlapped little with blood T cells. Donor-recipient repertoire similarity was low at 1-2 months, rising over year one.

Profiled with immunoSEQ multiplex PCR; TCRdb holds only in-frame clones, not every one. The repertoire has tens of thousands of clones, none seen only once; the ten largest take about 2%. Many counts were recorded for this clone. Antigen unknown. On the day of bone marrow donation, the related graft donor provided peripheral blood. Trimming removed 4 bases from V and 1 base from J, with 10 bases in between. In germline, CDR1 is SGHAT, CDR2 FQNNGV. The CDR3 length is 14 residues. This receptor was identified in a man aged 35 to 55 in good health, CMV-negative, and a related stem cell transplant donor. Sequencing input: PBMCs. This rearrangement joins TRBV11-2 to TRBJ1-1; unclear D gene. The CDR3 coding sequence is TGTGCCAGCAGCTACATATCAGGGAACACTGAAGCTTTCTTT. Encoded protein: CASSYISGNTEAFF.